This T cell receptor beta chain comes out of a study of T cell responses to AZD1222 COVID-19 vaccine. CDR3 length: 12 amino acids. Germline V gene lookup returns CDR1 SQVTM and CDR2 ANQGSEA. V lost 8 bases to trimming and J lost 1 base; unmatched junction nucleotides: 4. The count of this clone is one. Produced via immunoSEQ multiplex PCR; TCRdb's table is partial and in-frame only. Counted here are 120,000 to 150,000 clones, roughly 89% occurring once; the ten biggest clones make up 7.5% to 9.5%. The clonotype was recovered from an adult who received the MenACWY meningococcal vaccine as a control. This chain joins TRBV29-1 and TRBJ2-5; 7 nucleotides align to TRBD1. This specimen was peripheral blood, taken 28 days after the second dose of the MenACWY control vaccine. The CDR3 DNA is TGCAGCCAAAGGGACAGCCAAGAGACCCAGTACTTC. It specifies CSQRDSQETQYF.